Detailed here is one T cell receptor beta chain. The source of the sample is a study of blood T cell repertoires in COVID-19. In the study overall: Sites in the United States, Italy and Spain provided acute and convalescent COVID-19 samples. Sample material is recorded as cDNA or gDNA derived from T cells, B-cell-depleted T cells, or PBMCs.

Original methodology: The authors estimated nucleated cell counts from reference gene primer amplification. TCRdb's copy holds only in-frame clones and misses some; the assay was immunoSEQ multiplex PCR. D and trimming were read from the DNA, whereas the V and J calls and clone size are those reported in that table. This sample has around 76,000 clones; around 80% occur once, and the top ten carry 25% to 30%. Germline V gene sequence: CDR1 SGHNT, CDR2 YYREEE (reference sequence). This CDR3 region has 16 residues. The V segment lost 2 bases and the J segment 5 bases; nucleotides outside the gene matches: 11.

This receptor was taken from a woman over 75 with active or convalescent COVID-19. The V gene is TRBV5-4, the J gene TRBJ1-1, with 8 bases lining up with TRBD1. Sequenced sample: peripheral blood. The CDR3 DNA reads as TGTGCCAGCAGCTTTCCTTCAGGGGGCGAGGGGACTGAAGCTTTCTTT. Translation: CASSFPSGGEGTEAFF.